This T cell receptor (beta chain) was obtained from a study of vaccination effects on CD4 cells after COVID-19 (dated by TCRdb to about 2022). Turning to the overall study: Two doses of either the BNT162b2 or the mRNA-1273 mRNA SARS-CoV-2 vaccine were administered to participants. SARS-CoV-2 spike-specific CD4+ TCR repertoires were compared before and after mRNA vaccination in COVID-19 convalescent patients and in infection-naive vaccine recipients. In the study, cultures from other donors were sequenced using the Oncomine TCR Beta short-read assay on an Illumina iSeq 100. A total of 10 COVID-19 convalescent patients and a handful of SARS-CoV-2-naive healthy vaccine recipients were included in the full study. The study at large found these results: Among healthy vaccine recipients, nearly all vaccine-induced clones were SARS-CoV-2 mono-reactive, and only 1 of 255 was cross-reactive with common cold coronaviruses. The study was limited by a small number of convalescent patients and lacked early post-infection timepoints. Clones induced by infection and clones induced by vaccination both contracted markedly at late timepoints after vaccination, which fits with T cell responses waning over time.

From the cysteine through the phenylalanine, the CDR3 covers 14 amino acids. The CDR3 DNA has 42 bases and is translated from base 1. The germline V gene supplies CDR1 SNHLY and CDR2 FYNNEI. V is pared back by 6 bases and J by 6 bases, with 15 bases lying between the germline termini. Receptor amplification or capture employed the immunoSEQ multiplex PCR assay. DNA from the cultured and isolated CD4+ T cells underwent TCR beta CDR3 sequencing. The source study handled its data this way. Non-productive TCR sequences were removed and reads were trimmed to the CDR3 region, keeping CDR3s of at least 7 amino acids. Antigen-specific clonotypes were identified with the MANAFEST web app by comparing expansion in peptide wells against reference cultures. To count as positive, a clone had to show expansion at FDR<0.05 compared with the reference and with all other wells, an odds ratio above 5, and a frequency above 0.1% in two replicate wells. A clonotype was called cross-reactive if it was significantly expanded both in SARS-CoV-2 spike wells and in at least one common cold coronavirus spike condition. CDR3 similarity was assessed by Levenshtein distance with the stringdist R package, and unrooted trees were built with ape in R 3.6.1. Not all clones reach the TCRdb copy of this immuneACCESS table, which keeps in-frame sequences only. Checked studies attribute under half of the gap to unresolved V genes and leave the rest unexplained. V, J and clone size are taken as reported in that table, and D and trimming were inferred from the DNA itself. The sample contains around 60,000 clones, roughly 76% of them found a single time. 2.5% to 3% of the sample is held by the ten biggest clonotypes.

In the ViraFEST assay, PBMC were stimulated with viral peptide pools, and TCR sequencing was then used to find antigen-specific CD4+ T cell clonotypes based on their expansion. After roughly 11 days of culture, CD4+ T cells were isolated with the EasySep CD4+ T cell isolation kit. Negative nucleocapsid antibody results before and after vaccination confirmed that the healthy vaccine recipients had no prior SARS-CoV-2 infection. Some 2 million PBMC per well were cultured with about 9.6 ug/ml peptides in IMDM containing about 5% human AB serum, around 10 IU/ml IL-2 and gentamicin. Half of the culture medium was replaced with fresh IL-2-containing medium on days 3 and 7. Unless noted otherwise, every peptide stimulation condition was grown in triplicate wells. Using Ficoll-Paque Plus gradient centrifugation, PBMC were separated from whole blood and then either used fresh or cryopreserved at -140C. The overlapping peptide pools covered the spike proteins of SARS-CoV-2 as well as those of the common cold coronaviruses HCoV-NL63, HCoV-OC43 and HCoV-229E. Genomic DNA was extracted from cultured CD4+ T cells with the QIAamp micro DNA kit.

To note about this clone: The antigen it recognizes is unknown. Per-base quality was not reported, and no clone a single base away is much larger than it.

Sequenced here: CD4+ T cells from PBMCs cultured with HCoV-NL63 spike peptides, sampled before COVID-19 vaccination. The cell subset or site label of this sample denotes: HCoV-NL63 spike overlapping peptide pool stimulation. This clonotype was obtained from a human donor who received a COVID-19 vaccine. The receptor chain draws on TRBV2 and TRBJ1-5; confidence is insufficient to name the D gene. The CDR3 protein sequence reads: CASSDTGVSQPQHF. The sequence in DNA is TGTGCCAGCAGCGATACCGGAGTCAGTCAGCCCCAGCATTTT.